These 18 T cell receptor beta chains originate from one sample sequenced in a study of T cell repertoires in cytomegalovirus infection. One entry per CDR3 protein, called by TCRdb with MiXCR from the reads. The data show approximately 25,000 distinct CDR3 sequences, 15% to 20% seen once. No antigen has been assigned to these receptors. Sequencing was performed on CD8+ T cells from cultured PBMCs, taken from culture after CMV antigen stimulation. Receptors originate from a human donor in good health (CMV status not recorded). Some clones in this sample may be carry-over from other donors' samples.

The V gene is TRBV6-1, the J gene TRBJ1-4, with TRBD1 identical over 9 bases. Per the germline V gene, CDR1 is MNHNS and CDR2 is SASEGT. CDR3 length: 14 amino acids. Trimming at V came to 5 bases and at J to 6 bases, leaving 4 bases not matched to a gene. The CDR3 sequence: CASSTGTGYEKLFF. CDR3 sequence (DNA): TGTGCCAGCAGTACCGGGACAGGGTATGAAAAACTGTTTTTT.

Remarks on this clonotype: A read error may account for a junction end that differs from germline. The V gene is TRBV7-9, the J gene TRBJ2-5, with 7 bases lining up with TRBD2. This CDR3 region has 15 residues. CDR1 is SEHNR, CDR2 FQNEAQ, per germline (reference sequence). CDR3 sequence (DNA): TGTGCCAGTAGCTTAGGGAGCGGGGTCCAAGAGACCCAGTACTTC. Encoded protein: CASSLGSGVQETQYF.

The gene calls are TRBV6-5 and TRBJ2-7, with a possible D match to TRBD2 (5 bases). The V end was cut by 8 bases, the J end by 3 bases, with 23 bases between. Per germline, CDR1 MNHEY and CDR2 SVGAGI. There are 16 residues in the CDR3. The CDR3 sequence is CASPNPERRLHYEQYF. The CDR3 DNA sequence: TGTGCCAGCCCCAATCCCGAGCGGCGACTACACTACGAGCAGTACTTC.

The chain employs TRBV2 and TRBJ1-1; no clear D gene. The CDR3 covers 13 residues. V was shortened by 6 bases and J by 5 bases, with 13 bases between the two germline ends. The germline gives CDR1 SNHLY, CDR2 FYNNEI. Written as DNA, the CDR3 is TGTGCCAGCAGACTAGGAGCCGAGACTGAAGCTTTCTTT. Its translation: CASRLGAETEAFF. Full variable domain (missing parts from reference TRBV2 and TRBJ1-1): EPEVTQTPSHQVTQMGQEVILRCVPISNHLYFYWYRQILGQKVEFLVSFYNNEISEKSEIFDDQFSVERPDGSNFTLKIRSTKLEDSAMYFCASRLGAETEAFFGQGTRLTVV.

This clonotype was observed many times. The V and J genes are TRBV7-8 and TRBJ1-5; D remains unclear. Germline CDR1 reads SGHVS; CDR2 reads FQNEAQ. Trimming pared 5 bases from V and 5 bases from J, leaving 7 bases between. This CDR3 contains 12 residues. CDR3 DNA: TGTGCCAGCAGCGGCACAGATCAGCCCCAGCATTTT. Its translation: CASSGTDQPQHF.

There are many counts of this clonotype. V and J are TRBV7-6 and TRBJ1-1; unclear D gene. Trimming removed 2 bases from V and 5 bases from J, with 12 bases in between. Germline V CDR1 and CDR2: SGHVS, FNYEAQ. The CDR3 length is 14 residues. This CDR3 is CASSLTQTGTEAFF. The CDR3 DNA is TGTGCCAGCAGCTTAACACAGACGGGTACTGAAGCTTTCTTT. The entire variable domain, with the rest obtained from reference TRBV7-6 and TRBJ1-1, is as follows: GAGVSQSPRYKVTKRGQDVALRCDPISGHVSLYWYRQALGQGPEFLTYFNYEAQQDKSGLPNDRFSAERPEGSISTLTIQRTEQRDSAMYRCASSLTQTGTEAFFGQGTRLTVV.

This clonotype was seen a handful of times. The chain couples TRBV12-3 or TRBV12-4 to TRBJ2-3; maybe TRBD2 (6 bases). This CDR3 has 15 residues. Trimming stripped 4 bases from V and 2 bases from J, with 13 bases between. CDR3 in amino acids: CASSSIAGTTDTQYF. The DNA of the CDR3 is TGTGCCAGCAGTTCTATTGCGGGGACCACAGATACGCAGTATTTT.

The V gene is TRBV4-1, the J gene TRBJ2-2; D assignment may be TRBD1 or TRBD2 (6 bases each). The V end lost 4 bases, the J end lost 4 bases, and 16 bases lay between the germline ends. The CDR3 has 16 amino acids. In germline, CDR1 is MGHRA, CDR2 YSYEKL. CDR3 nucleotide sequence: TGCGCCAGCAGCCTCTCGCCGGGGGCTACCACCGGGGAGCTGTTTTTT. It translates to CASSLSPGATTGELFF.

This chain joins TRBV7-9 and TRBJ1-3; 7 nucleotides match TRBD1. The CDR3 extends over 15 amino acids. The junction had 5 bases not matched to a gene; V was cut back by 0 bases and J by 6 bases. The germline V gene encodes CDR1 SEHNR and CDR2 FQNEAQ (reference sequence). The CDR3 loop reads CASSLAAGTENTIYF. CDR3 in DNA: TGTGCCAGCAGCTTAGCGGCAGGGACAGAAAACACCATATATTTT.

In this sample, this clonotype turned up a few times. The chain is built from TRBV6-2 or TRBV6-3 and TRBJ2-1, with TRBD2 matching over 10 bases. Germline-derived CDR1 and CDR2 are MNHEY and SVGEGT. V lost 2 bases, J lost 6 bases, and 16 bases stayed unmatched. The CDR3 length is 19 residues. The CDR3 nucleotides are TGTGCCAGCAGTTACATGGTGTTAAGGGCGACTAGCGGGCGCAATGAGCAGTTCTTC. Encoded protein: CASSYMVLRATSGRNEQFF.

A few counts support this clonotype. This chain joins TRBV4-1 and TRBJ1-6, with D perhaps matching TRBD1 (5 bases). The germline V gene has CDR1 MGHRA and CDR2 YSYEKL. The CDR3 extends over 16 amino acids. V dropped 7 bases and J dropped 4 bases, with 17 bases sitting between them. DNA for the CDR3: TGCGCCAGCACCCCCGGGGGGTGGACGTATAATTCACCCCTCCACTTT. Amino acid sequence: CASTPGGWTYNSPLHF.

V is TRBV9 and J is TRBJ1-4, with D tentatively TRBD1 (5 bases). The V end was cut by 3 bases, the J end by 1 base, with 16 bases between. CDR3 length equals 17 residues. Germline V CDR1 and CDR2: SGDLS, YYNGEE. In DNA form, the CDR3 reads TGTGCCAGCAGCGAGAACAGCGAGGGGATAACTAATGAAAAACTGTTTTTT. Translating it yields CASSENSEGITNEKLFF. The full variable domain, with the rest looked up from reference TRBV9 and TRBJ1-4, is DSGVTQTPKHLITATGQRVTLRCSPRSGDLSVYWYQQSLDQGLQFLIQYYNGEERAKGNILERFSAQQFPDLHSELNLSSLELGDSALYFCASSENSEGITNEKLFFGSGTQLSVL.

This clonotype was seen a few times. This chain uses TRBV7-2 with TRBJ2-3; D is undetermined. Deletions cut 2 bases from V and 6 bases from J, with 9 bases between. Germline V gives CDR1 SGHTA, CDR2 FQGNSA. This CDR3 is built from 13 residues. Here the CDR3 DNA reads TGTGCCAGCAGCTTACTTCGTCCCGATACGCAGTATTTT. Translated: CASSLLRPDTQYF.

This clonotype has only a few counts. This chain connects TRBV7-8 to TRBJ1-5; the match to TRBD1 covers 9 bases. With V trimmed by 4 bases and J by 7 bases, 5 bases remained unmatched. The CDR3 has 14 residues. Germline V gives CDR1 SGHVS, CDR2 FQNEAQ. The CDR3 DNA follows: TGTGCCAGCAGCTCCCGGGACAGGGTCCAGCCCCAGCATTTT. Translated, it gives CASSSRDRVQPQHF.

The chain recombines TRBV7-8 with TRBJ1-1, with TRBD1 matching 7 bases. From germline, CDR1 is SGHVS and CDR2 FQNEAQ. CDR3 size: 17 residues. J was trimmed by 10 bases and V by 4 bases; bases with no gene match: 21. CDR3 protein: CASSYRRTGPIGEGAFF. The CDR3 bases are TGTGCCAGCAGCTACCGCCGGACAGGCCCAATTGGGGAGGGAGCTTTCTTT.

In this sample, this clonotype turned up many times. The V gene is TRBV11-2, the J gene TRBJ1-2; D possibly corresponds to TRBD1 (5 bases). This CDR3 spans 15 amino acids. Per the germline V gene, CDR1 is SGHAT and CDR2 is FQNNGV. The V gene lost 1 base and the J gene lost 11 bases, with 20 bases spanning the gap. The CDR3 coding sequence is TGTGCCAGCAGCTTAGGGGGTGGTGAAGGGACCCCTTACACCTTC. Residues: CASSLGGGEGTPYTF. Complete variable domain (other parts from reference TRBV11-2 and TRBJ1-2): EAGVAQSPRYKIIEKRQSVAFWCNPISGHATLYWYQQILGQGPKLLIQFQNNGVVDDSQLPKDRFSAERLKGVDSTLKIQPAKLEDSAVYLCASSLGGGEGTPYTFGSGTRLTVV.

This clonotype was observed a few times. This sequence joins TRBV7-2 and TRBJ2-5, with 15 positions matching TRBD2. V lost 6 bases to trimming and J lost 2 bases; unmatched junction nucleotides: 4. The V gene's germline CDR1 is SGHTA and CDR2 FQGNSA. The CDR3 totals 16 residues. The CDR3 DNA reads TGTGCCAGCAGTTCCGGACTAGCGGGAGGGCAAGAGACCCAGTACTTC. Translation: CASSSGLAGGQETQYF.

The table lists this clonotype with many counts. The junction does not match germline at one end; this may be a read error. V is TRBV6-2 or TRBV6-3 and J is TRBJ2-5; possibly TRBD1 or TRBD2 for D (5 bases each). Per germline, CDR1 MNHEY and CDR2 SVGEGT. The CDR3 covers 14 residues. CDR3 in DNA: TGTGCCAGCAGTTTATGGGGGACCCAAGAAACCCAGTACTTC. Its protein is CASSLWGTQETQYF.